Detailed here is one T cell receptor (beta chain). One or more pre-ART and two or more post-ART PBMC samples were available from each donor. This specimen comes from a study of long-term antiretroviral therapy in people with HIV. Researchers report immunoSEQ v3.0 was run at survey level. The method was immunoSEQ multiplex PCR; TCRdb's version includes in-frame clones alone and lacks a portion of them. The table has tens of thousands of clones, less than 95% seen once; the top ten hold 2% to 2.5%. The sample in question was unsorted PBMCs, obtained about 9 years after starting antiretroviral therapy. The receptor was derived from a man aged 30-40 years with HIV.

CDR3 DNA sequence: TGCGCCAGCAGCTACCGGGACAGAAATAATTCACCCCTCCACTTT. Residues: CASSYRDRNNSPLHF. V gene TRBV4-1 combines with J gene TRBJ1-6; 7 nucleotides agree with TRBD1. Losses at the gene ends were 5 bases for V and 5 bases for J; bases not matched to a gene: 6. Germline V lookup: CDR1 MGHRA, CDR2 YSYEKL. The CDR3 totals 15 residues.